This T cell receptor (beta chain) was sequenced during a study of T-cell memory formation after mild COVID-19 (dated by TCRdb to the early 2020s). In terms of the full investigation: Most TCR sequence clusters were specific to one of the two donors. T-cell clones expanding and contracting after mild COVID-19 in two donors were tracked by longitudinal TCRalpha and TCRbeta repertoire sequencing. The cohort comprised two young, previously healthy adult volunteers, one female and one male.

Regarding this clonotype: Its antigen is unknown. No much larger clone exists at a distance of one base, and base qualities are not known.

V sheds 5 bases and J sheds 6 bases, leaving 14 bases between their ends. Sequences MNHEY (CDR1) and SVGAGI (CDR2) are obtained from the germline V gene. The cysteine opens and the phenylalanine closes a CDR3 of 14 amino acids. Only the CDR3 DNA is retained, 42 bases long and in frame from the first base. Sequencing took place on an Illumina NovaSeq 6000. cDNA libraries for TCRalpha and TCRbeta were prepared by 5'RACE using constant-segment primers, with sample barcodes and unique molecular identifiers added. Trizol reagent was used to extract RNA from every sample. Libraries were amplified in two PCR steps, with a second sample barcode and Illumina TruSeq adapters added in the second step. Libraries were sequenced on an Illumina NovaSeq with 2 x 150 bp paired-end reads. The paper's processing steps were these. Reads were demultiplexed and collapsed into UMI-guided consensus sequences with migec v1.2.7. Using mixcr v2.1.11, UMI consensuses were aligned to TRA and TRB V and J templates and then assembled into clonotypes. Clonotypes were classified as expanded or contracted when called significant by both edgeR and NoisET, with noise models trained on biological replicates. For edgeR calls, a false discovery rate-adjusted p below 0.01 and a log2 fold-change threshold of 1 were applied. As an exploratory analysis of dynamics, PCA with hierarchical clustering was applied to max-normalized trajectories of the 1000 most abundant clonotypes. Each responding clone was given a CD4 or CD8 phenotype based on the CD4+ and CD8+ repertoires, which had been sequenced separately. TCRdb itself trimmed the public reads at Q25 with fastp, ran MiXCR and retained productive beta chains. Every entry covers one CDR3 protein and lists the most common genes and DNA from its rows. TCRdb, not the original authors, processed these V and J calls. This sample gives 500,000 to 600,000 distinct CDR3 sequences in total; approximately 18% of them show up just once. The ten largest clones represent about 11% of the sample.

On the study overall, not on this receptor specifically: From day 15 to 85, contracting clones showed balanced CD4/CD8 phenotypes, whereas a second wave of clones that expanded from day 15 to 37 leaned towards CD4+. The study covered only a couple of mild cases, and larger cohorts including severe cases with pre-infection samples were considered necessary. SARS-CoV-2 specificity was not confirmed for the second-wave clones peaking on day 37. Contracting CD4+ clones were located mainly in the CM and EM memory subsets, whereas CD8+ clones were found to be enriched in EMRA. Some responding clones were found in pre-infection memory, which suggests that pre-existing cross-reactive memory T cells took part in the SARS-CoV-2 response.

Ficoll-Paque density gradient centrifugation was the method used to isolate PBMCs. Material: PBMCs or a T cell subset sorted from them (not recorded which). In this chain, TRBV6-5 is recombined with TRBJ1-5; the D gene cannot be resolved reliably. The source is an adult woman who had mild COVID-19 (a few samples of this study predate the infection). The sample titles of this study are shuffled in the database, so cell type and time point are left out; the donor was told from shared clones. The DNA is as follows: TGTGCCAGCAGTCCTGAAAAGCCGGGTCAGCCCCAGCATTTT. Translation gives CASSPEKPGQPQHF.